This T cell receptor beta chain was sequenced during a study of cytomegalovirus exposure and HLA in healthy donors. Study overall: From HLA-typed donors, an early data release held around 85 million unique TCRs. Study conclusions and caveats: Later on, an analysis found that several of the most significant clusters appeared to be linked to common viral pathogens, which included parvovirus B19. Across donors, sequencing depth was assumed by presence/absence analyses to be roughly uniform. For TCR beta chains, V- and J-gene trimming was later linked to a missense DCLRE1C variant.

13 Jbeta primers and 60 Vbeta primers were used for the PCR. Assay: immunoSEQ multiplex PCR; the TCRdb copy retains only in-frame clones and omits some. The data hold around 140,000 clones, with 82% observed a single time. The CDR3 extends over 11 amino acids. Germline-derived CDR1 and CDR2 are DFQATT and SNEGSKA (reference sequence). Deletions cut 5 bases from V and 7 bases from J, with 9 bases between. Remarks on this clone: As yet, its antigen is unknown.

The sequenced sample was PBMCs. The chain recombines TRBV20-1 with TRBJ2-1; no clear D. This sequence was found in a woman aged 45-59 years in good health and CMV-seropositive. The CDR3 DNA reads TGCAGTGCTGTACTCCCTAATGAGCAGTTCTTC. It translates to CSAVLPNEQFF.